The T cell receptor (beta chain) described here comes from a study of vaccination effects on CD4 cells after COVID-19. Comments on this clone: What it binds is unknown.

Ahead of sequencing, the ViraFEST assay grew antigen-specific CD4+ T cells using viral peptide pools. When about ten days of culture had elapsed, CD4+ T cells were isolated. The participants, recipients of two vaccine doses, got either BNT162b2 or mRNA-1273. The CDR3 spans 16 residues. J gave up 7 bases and V 4 bases, and 13 bases lay outside the gene matches. Germline CDR1 MNHEY, CDR2 SMNVEV (reference sequence). Assay: immunoSEQ multiplex PCR; the TCRdb copy retains only in-frame clones and omits some. The sample lists tens of thousands of clones, 60% to 75% occurring once. The TCR originated in a human donor who received a COVID-19 vaccine. The chain uses TRBV27 and TRBJ1-1; 9 nucleotides match TRBD1. The specimen was CD4+ T cells from PBMCs cultured with HCoV-229E spike peptides, collected after COVID-19 vaccination. The DNA of the CDR3 is TGTGCCAGCAGTTCTACCGGGACAGGGTTCTCCGGTGAAGCTTTCTTT. This codes for CASSSTGTGFSGEAFF.